One and the same sample provided the 26 T cell receptor beta chains below, sequenced in a study of patients and donors after allogeneic stem cell transplantation. Each CDR3 protein is one row after TCRdb ran MiXCR on the RT-PCR reads. The sample holds about 200,000 distinct CDR3 sequences; 38% are singletons and the top ten take around 10%. The sequenced material came from blood, either unsorted or a sorted T cell fraction (not recorded which). Source of these receptors: a human donor who was either an allogeneic HSCT recipient or a stem cell or donor lymphocyte infusion donor (not recorded which). It is not recorded whose cells these are; they may come from a transplant donor.

The chain uses TRBV9 and TRBJ2-2; TRBD1 agrees at 9 bases. The CDR3 is 15 amino acids. The junction had 5 bases not matched to a gene; V was cut back by 4 bases and J by 4 bases. The germline V gene has CDR1 SGDLS and CDR2 YYNGEE. CDR3 in DNA: TGTGCCAGCAGCTCCGGGACAGGGAGCACCGGGGAGCTGTTTTTT. It translates to CASSSGTGSTGELFF. Filled out from reference TRBV9 and TRBJ2-2, the complete variable domain reads DSGVTQTPKHLITATGQRVTLRCSPRSGDLSVYWYQQSLDQGLQFLIQYYNGEERAKGNILERFSAQQFPDLHSELNLSSLELGDSALYFCASSSGTGSTGELFFGEGSRLTVL.

The chain links TRBV12-3 or TRBV12-4 to TRBJ1-1, with D perhaps TRBD1 (5 bases). This CDR3 spans 14 amino acids. The germline V and J ends were trimmed by 7 bases and 11 bases, with 23 bases remaining between them. The CDR3 protein is CASTPSPGVGAAFF. The CDR3 DNA reads as TGTGCCAGCACCCCGAGCCCGGGGGTCGGGGCGGCTTTCTTT.

This clonotype was counted a few times. V usage is TRBV20-1 and J usage is TRBJ2-2, with D possibly TRBD1 on 5 matching bases. CDR1 and CDR2 from the germline V gene are DFQATT and SNEGSKA (reference sequence). The CDR3 sequence is 14 residues long. The CDR3 region has the DNA TGCAGCGCCAACAGGCCCCCGACCACCGGGGAGCTGTTTTTT. Translated, it gives CSANRPPTTGELFF.

This chain links TRBV10-3 with TRBJ2-7, with 7 bases matching TRBD2. Germline-derived CDR1 and CDR2 are ENHRY and SYGVKD. J was trimmed by 5 bases and V by 3 bases; bases with no gene match: 7. The CDR3 is made up of 14 amino acids. In DNA, the CDR3 is TGTGCCATCAGTGAACCGACTAGCACCCACGAGCAGTACTTC. This encodes CAISEPTSTHEQYF.

The chain carries TRBV5-6 and TRBJ2-1; perhaps TRBD1 as D (5 bases). This CDR3 is built from 11 residues. V was pared by 1 base and J by 9 bases, with 5 bases between. Germline CDR1 reads SGHDT; CDR2 reads YYEEEE. DNA of the CDR3: TGTGCCAGCAGCTTGCAGGGTGAGCAGTTCTTC. Amino acids: CASSLQGEQFF.

This clonotype showed up just a few times. This sequence joins TRBV4-1 and TRBJ2-1, with a possible D match to TRBD2 (6 bases). Germline CDR1 reads MGHRA; CDR2 reads YSYEKL. Trimming shortened V by 4 bases and J by 9 bases, and 10 bases separated the two germline ends. The CDR3 is 12 residues long. The CDR3 DNA reads as TGCGCCAGCAGCCGGCCCGGGAGTGAGCAGTTCTTC. This sequence encodes CASSRPGSEQFF.

This chain joins TRBV11-2 and TRBJ1-2; D may be TRBD1 (6 bases). Germline assignment: CDR1 SGHAT and CDR2 FQNNGV. This CDR3 has 16 amino acids. The V end lost 0 bases, the J end lost 6 bases, and 17 bases lay between the germline ends. The CDR3 nucleotides are TGTGCCAGCAGCTTAGATCAAGCCAGGGGAGCTCATGGCTACACCTTC. Translation gives CASSLDQARGAHGYTF.

This clonotype appeared a few times. The genes are TRBV6-5 and TRBJ2-3, with D hard to call. Between the trimmed V and J ends, which lost 8 bases and 2 bases, there was a span of 14 bases. CDR1 is MNHEY, CDR2 SVGAGI, per germline. The CDR3 is 14 residues long. The CDR3 DNA follows: TGTGCCAGCTCCTCAACCGGGTCCACAGATACGCAGTATTTT. Encoded protein: CASSSTGSTDTQYF.

The chain is built from TRBV7-2 and TRBJ1-1; D is undetermined. Trimming shortened V by 3 bases and J by 8 bases, and 13 bases separated the two germline ends. The CDR3 has 13 residues. CDR1 is SGHTA and CDR2 is FQGNSA in the germline V gene. The DNA of the CDR3 is TGTGCCAGCAGCTTCCCGATTGGGAAGGAAGCTTTCTTT. This gives the protein CASSFPIGKEAFF. Full variable domain (outside the CDR3, taken from reference TRBV7-2 and TRBJ1-1): GAGVSQSPSNKVTEKGKDVELRCDPISGHTALYWYRQSLGQGLEFLIYFQGNSAPDKSGLPSDRFSAERTGGSVSTLTIQRTQQEDSAVYLCASSFPIGKEAFFGQGTRLTVV.

Written as DNA, the CDR3 is TGTGCCAGCAGCAAGGCTAGTAGACTAGCGAGCTCAGATACGCAGTATTTT. Translation gives CASSKASRLASSDTQYF. This chain joins TRBV21-1 and TRBJ2-3; TRBD2 was called by the table and not checked on the DNA. TRBV21-1 is shown as a pseudogene. CDR3 length: 17 amino acids.

This rearrangement joins TRBV14 to TRBJ2-3; D gene uncertain. Trimming pared 1 base from V and 0 bases from J, leaving 14 bases between. Germline V gene lookup returns CDR1 SGHDN and CDR2 FVKESK. This CDR3 comprises 17 residues. The CDR3 DNA reads TGTGCCAGCAGCCAAGGGATAGGCAGCCGCAGCACAGATACGCAGTATTTT. Protein: CASSQGIGSRSTDTQYF.

The rearrangement uses TRBV7-6 and TRBJ2-1, with D tentatively TRBD1 (6 bases). The V gene lost 1 base and the J gene lost 0 bases, with 16 bases spanning the gap. There are 18 residues in the CDR3. The germline CDR1 and CDR2 sequences are SGHVS and FNYEAQ. In nucleotides, the CDR3 is TGTGCCAGCAGCTTAGTTTCCTTAGGACAGAGCTCCTACAATGAGCAGTTCTTC. Translating it yields CASSLVSLGQSSYNEQFF.

This clonotype was seen only a few times. The CDR3 region is CASSRKSGGYTEAFF. CDR3 DNA sequence: TGTGCCAGCAGTCGTAAATCAGGGGGCTACACTGAAGCTTTCTTT. This rearrangement joins TRBV6-6 to TRBJ1-1, with 8 nucleotides matching TRBD1. V trimming: 5 bases; J trimming: 3 bases; junction bases outside the gene matches: 8. In germline, CDR1 is MNHNY, CDR2 SVGAGI (reference sequence). The CDR3 has 15 amino acids.

This chain uses TRBV14 with TRBJ1-6, with D possibly matching TRBD1 (5 bases). Trimming cost V 6 bases and J 11 bases, with 14 bases left between them. The germline CDR1 and CDR2 sequences are SGHDN and FVKESK. This CDR3 is built from 13 residues. The CDR3 loop reads CASSLGAGTPLHF. The DNA for the CDR3 is TGTGCCAGCAGTCTCGGGGCGGGTACACCCCTCCACTTT.

This clonotype appeared a single time. The V and J genes are TRBV9 and TRBJ2-7, with 8 bases aligning to TRBD2. Per the germline V gene, CDR1 is SGDLS and CDR2 is YYNGEE. The CDR3 runs to 15 residues. The V segment lost 0 bases and the J segment 5 bases; nucleotides outside the gene matches: 7. The CDR3 region is CASSVDLAGTHEQYF. CDR3 nucleotide sequence: TGTGCCAGCAGCGTAGACTTAGCGGGGACCCACGAGCAGTACTTC.

This clonotype has only a few counts. The rearrangement uses TRBV14 and TRBJ2-2; D unclear. With 5 bases removed from V and 4 bases from J, the gap between germline ends came to 17 bases. CDR1 is SGHDN and CDR2 is FVKESK in the germline V gene. CDR3 length: 16 residues. CDR3 sequence reads: CASSTRRSPSTGELFF. The CDR3 DNA sequence: TGTGCCAGCAGCACCCGACGGAGCCCTTCCACCGGGGAGCTGTTTTTT.

The chain combines TRBV4-1 with TRBJ1-1, with 10 bases that match TRBD1. Trimming cost V 4 bases and J 0 bases; bases outside gene matches: 5. The CDR3 spans 16 residues. The germline gives CDR1 MGHRA, CDR2 YSYEKL. For the CDR3, the DNA is TGCGCCAGCAGCCCTCGACAGGGGGCGGTGAACACTGAAGCTTTCTTT. This codes for CASSPRQGAVNTEAFF.

This clonotype occurred a few times. The junction and the germline gene differ at one end; a read error may be behind it. This rearrangement joins TRBV5-1 to TRBJ1-2; D not resolved. CDR3 length: 13 residues. Germline V CDR1 and CDR2: SGHRS, YFSETQ. The CDR3 DNA follows: TGTGCCAGCAGTTTAGACGTAAACTATGGCTACACCTTC. It translates to CASSLDVNYGYTF.

J is TRBJ2-5 and V is TRBV5-1; 10 nucleotides align to TRBD2. The CDR3 spans 15 residues. V lost 3 bases to trimming and J lost 1 base; unmatched junction nucleotides: 3. In germline, CDR1 is SGHRS, CDR2 YFSETQ. The chain's CDR3 is CASSSRTSGQETQYF. The CDR3 nucleotides read TGCGCCAGCAGCTCACGGACTAGCGGCCAAGAGACCCAGTACTTC.

The chain links TRBV28 to TRBJ1-4; D gene unclear. Trimming removed 1 base from V and 8 bases from J, with 14 bases in between. The germline gives CDR1 MDHEN, CDR2 SYDVKM. This CDR3 spans 15 amino acids. The CDR3 sequence is CASSLSISPGEKLFF. The CDR3 nucleotides read TGTGCCAGCAGTTTATCTATATCCCCTGGGGAAAAACTGTTTTTT.

This clonotype appeared a few times. The rearrangement joins TRBV12-3 or TRBV12-4 to TRBJ1-5; TRBD1 aligns across 7 bases. This CDR3 has 17 residues. Trimming took 2 bases from V and 4 from J; bases not matched to a gene: 11. The CDR3 DNA follows: TGTGCCAGCAGTTTACCCCGGGACAGCTGGGGAAATCAGCCCCAGCATTTT. Its protein product is CASSLPRDSWGNQPQHF.

This clonotype turned up a few times. V is TRBV29-1 and J is TRBJ1-5; D not resolved. Germline V gives CDR1 SQVTM, CDR2 ANQGSEA. This CDR3 is built from 13 residues. V shed 4 bases and J shed 7 bases, with 14 bases lying between them. The CDR3 nucleotides are TGCAGCGTTGCCGGGCAGTCTGGGCAGCCCCAGCATTTT. Amino acid sequence: CSVAGQSGQPQHF.

The rearrangement links TRBV24-1 to TRBJ2-2; TRBD1 matches 10 bases. Trimming cost V 0 bases and J 3 bases; bases outside gene matches: 3. This CDR3 is 17 amino acids long. Germline CDR1 reads KGHDR; CDR2 reads SFDVKD. In DNA form, the CDR3 reads TGTGCCACCAGTGATTTGACCGGGACAGGGGACACCGGGGAGCTGTTTTTT. This translates into CATSDLTGTGDTGELFF.

This clonotype has just a few counts. V usage is TRBV7-9 and J usage is TRBJ1-1; D is uncertain. CDR1 is SEHNR, CDR2 FQNEAQ, per germline (reference sequence). Between the trimmed V and J ends, which lost 7 bases and 1 base, there was a span of 13 bases. This CDR3 contains 14 residues. CDR3 bases: TGTGCCAGCACCCCTGGGCTGCCGAACACTGAAGCTTTCTTT. It is translated as CASTPGLPNTEAFF.

The chain employs TRBV20-1 and TRBJ1-4, with D perhaps TRBD1 (5 bases). V gave up 3 bases and J gave up 7 bases, with 12 bases separating them. CDR1 is DFQATT and CDR2 is SNEGSKA in the germline V gene (reference sequence). The CDR3 sequence is 13 residues long. CDR3: CSASGRVGEKLFF. The CDR3 DNA follows: TGCAGTGCTAGTGGCAGGGTTGGTGAAAAACTGTTTTTT.

The chain is built from TRBV5-4 and TRBJ1-1; weak D call: TRBD1 (6 bases). Trimming took off 4 bases at V and 3 bases at J, with 13 bases between the two ends. The length of the CDR3 is 14 residues. Germline V gene lookup returns CDR1 SGHNT and CDR2 YYREEE (reference sequence). The CDR3, as DNA: TGTGCCAGCAGCCAAGGACAGCAATACACTGAAGCTTTCTTT. It yields the protein CASSQGQQYTEAFF.